The 20 T cell receptor beta chains below come from one sample, sequenced in a study of T-cell memory formation after mild COVID-19. TCRdb used MiXCR to reprocess the 5' RACE reads, holding one entry per CDR3 protein. Found here are a few hundred thousand distinct CDR3 sequences, around 14% of them singletons; the top ten hold around a fifth. Sequences were obtained from PBMCs or a T cell subset sorted from them (not recorded which). The receptors come from a man between 18 and 29 years old who had mild COVID-19 (a few samples of this study predate the infection). Cell type and time point are not known.

The V call is TRBV20-1, the J call TRBJ2-1; unclear D gene. CDR3 size: 14 residues. The germline V gene has CDR1 DFQATT and CDR2 SNEGSKA (reference sequence). V gave up 0 bases and J gave up 5 bases, with 11 bases separating them. In DNA form, the CDR3 reads TGCAGTGCTAGAGATTTCGTGGCCAACAATGAGCAGTTCTTC. This sequence encodes CSARDFVANNEQFF.

This clonotype was observed a few times. The genes are TRBV7-6 and TRBJ2-1; the D gene is possibly TRBD2 (6 bases). The CDR3 is 15 amino acids. Germline CDR1 reads SGHVS; CDR2 reads FNYEAQ. V lost 5 bases and J lost 5, with 16 bases in between. CDR3 residues: CASSLPSGPHNEQFF. The DNA for the CDR3 is TGTGCCAGCAGCCTCCCGAGCGGGCCTCACAATGAGCAGTTCTTC.

This chain uses TRBV12-3 or TRBV12-4 with TRBJ1-5; D remains unclear. The length of the CDR3 is 13 residues. V dropped 5 bases and J dropped 4 bases, with 9 bases sitting between them. The CDR3, as DNA: TGTGCCAGCAGTGCAAATGAAAATCAGCCCCAGCATTTT. It translates to CASSANENQPQHF.

This sequence joins TRBV5-1 and TRBJ2-1; D assignment may be TRBD1 or TRBD2 (5 bases each). The germline V gene encodes CDR1 SGHRS and CDR2 YFSETQ. Trimming removed 0 bases from V and 6 bases from J, with 13 bases in between. This CDR3 has 15 residues. CDR3 protein: CASSLDWGTSNEQFF. The DNA of the CDR3 is TGCGCCAGCAGCTTGGATTGGGGCACTAGCAATGAGCAGTTCTTC.

The sample holds a few counts of this clonotype. The chain is built from TRBV4-3 and TRBJ2-1, with D maybe TRBD1 (6 bases). This CDR3 has 16 amino acids. Trimming removed 3 bases at V and 2 bases at J, with 14 bases between. CDR1 is LGHNA and CDR2 is YSLEER in the germline V gene. The CDR3 spells CASSQGANQAYNEQFF. The CDR3 DNA sequence: TGCGCCAGCAGCCAGGGGGCAAATCAAGCCTACAATGAGCAGTTCTTC.

This clonotype has only a few counts. The rearrangement links TRBV6-1 to TRBJ1-4, with D maybe TRBD1 (5 bases). Trimming took 6 bases from V and 6 from J, leaving 14 bases between them. Germline lookup yields CDR1 MNHNS and CDR2 SASEGT. CDR3 length: 14 amino acids. The CDR3 loop is CASRGWGLDEKLFF. DNA of the CDR3: TGTGCCAGCAGGGGATGGGGGTTGGATGAAAAACTGTTTTTT.

V and J are TRBV28 and TRBJ2-1, with TRBD2 identical over 8 bases. The V and J ends lost 4 bases and 0 bases, in that order; junction bases with no gene match: 11. The CDR3 covers 18 residues. Germline V CDR1 and CDR2: MDHEN, SYDVKM. The CDR3 nucleotides read TGTGCCAGCAGTTCCCCGGGTAGCGGGGCGAGCTCCTACAATGAGCAGTTCTTC. Translating gives CASSSPGSGASSYNEQFF.

J is TRBJ2-3 and V is TRBV7-2; TRBD1 or TRBD2 may be the D gene (5 bases each). This CDR3 is 12 amino acids long. Per the germline V gene, CDR1 is SGHTA and CDR2 is FQGNSA. Trimming removed 2 bases from V and 11 bases from J, with 11 bases in between. The CDR3 loop reads CASSLIRGRQYF. The CDR3 DNA sequence: TGTGCCAGCAGCTTAATACGGGGCAGGCAGTATTTT. Together with reference TRBV7-2 and TRBJ2-3, the CDR3 gives the full variable domain: GAGVSQSPSNKVTEKGKDVELRCDPISGHTALYWYRQSLGQGLEFLIYFQGNSAPDKSGLPSDRFSAERTGGSVSTLTIQRTQQEDSAVYLCASSLIRGRQYFGPGTRLTVL.

In this sample, this clonotype turned up a few times. CDR3: CASSHSGSYEQYV. CDR3 DNA sequence: TGTGCCAGCAGCCACTCGGGGAGCTACGAGCAGTACGTC. The chain employs TRBV12-3 or TRBV12-4 and TRBJ2-7, with D possibly matching TRBD2 (5 bases). V lost 6 bases to trimming and J lost 3 bases, with 12 bases between them. The CDR3 is made up of 13 amino acids.

This clonotype has a handful of counts. CDR3 DNA sequence: TGCGCCAGCAGCCGGGTACTAGCGGGGCCCTACGAGCAGTACTTC. Translated: CASSRVLAGPYEQYF. The chain recombines TRBV4-3 with TRBJ2-7; TRBD2 matches 10 bases. The length of the CDR3 is 15 residues. After removal of 4 bases from V and 2 bases from J, the junction contained 5 bases not matched to a gene. Germline V lookup: CDR1 LGHNA, CDR2 YSLEER.

This clonotype was found many times. This sequence joins TRBV7-2 and TRBJ2-5; 9 bases are shared with TRBD1. The CDR3 length is 15 residues. Germline CDR1 is SGHTA and CDR2 is FQGNSA. V gave up 5 bases and J gave up 5 bases; unmatched junction bases: 9. CDR3: CASSHTGTGSETQYF. The CDR3 DNA sequence: TGTGCCAGCAGCCATACCGGGACAGGGTCGGAGACCCAGTACTTC.

This clonotype appeared a few times. V is TRBV29-1 and J is TRBJ1-2; D call uncertain. Germline lookup yields CDR1 SQVTM and CDR2 ANQGSEA. CDR3 length: 12 residues. V was shortened by 7 bases and J by 5 bases, with 14 bases between the two germline ends. DNA for the CDR3: TGCAGCGAAGGTGGACCTCCTTATGGCTACACCTTC. This codes for CSEGGPPYGYTF.

The chain recombines TRBV7-2 with TRBJ2-3, with a weak D call TRBD1 (6 bases). Trimming stripped 4 bases from V and 2 bases from J, with 16 bases between. There are 16 residues in the CDR3. CDR1 and CDR2 (germline): SGHTA, FQGNSA. This chain's CDR3 is CASSSQGRSTTDTQYF. CDR3 sequence (DNA): TGTGCCAGCAGCTCACAGGGAAGGTCGACCACAGATACGCAGTATTTT.

This clonotype was detected only a few times. The chain joins TRBV4-3 to TRBJ2-5; D ambiguous. The germline CDR1 and CDR2 sequences are LGHNA and YSLEER. V shed 3 bases and J shed 4 bases, with 12 bases lying between them. This CDR3 is 14 amino acids long. In DNA, the CDR3 is TGCGCCAGCAGCCAGTCCCCAGGAACAGAGACCCAGTACTTC. Its protein product is CASSQSPGTETQYF.

The chain uses TRBV7-9 and TRBJ1-6; TRBD1 matches 10 bases. CDR3 length: 14 amino acids. Germline V gives CDR1 SEHNR, CDR2 FQNEAQ (reference sequence). The V segment lost 1 base and the J segment 15 bases; nucleotides outside the gene matches: 6. The CDR3 nucleotides read TGTGCCAGCAGCTTAGGACAGGGGGCCCAAGTCCTCCACTTT. The encoded protein is CASSLGQGAQVLHF.

In this sample, this clonotype turned up a few times. The gene calls are TRBV28 and TRBJ2-3; D is perhaps TRBD1 (6 bases). Germline CDR1 reads MDHEN; CDR2 reads SYDVKM. The CDR3 covers 16 residues. Trimming removed 5 bases from V and 5 bases from J, with 20 bases in between. The CDR3 reads CASSTSGTQGLDTQYF. Here the CDR3 DNA reads TGTGCCAGCAGTACCTCCGGGACCCAGGGGTTAGATACGCAGTATTTT.

This clonotype was seen more than once but under ten times. V gene TRBV7-2 combines with J gene TRBJ2-3; the match to TRBD2 covers 13 bases. V was clipped by 5 bases and J by 12 bases; unmatched bases: 8. The CDR3 covers 14 residues. CDR1 is SGHTA and CDR2 is FQGNSA in the germline V gene. CDR3 sequence: CASSPGLAGEPQYF. DNA of the CDR3: TGTGCCAGCAGCCCCGGACTAGCGGGGGAGCCCCAGTATTTT.

This clonotype was counted many times. The chain is built from TRBV24-1 and TRBJ2-5, with 10 bases lining up with TRBD2. The J segment lost 5 bases and the V segment lost 6 bases, leaving 2 bases of the junction unmatched. The CDR3 has 13 residues. Germline lookup yields CDR1 KGHDR and CDR2 SFDVKD. As DNA, the CDR3 is TGTGCCACCAGTCTAGCGGGGGCGGAGACCCAGTACTTC. Encoded protein: CATSLAGAETQYF.

The chain is built from TRBV2 and TRBJ1-4; D unresolved. V shed 6 bases and J shed 0 bases, with 11 bases lying between them. The CDR3 has 15 amino acids. Per the germline V gene, CDR1 is SNHLY and CDR2 is FYNNEI. The CDR3 region is CASRDAAATNEKLFF. CDR3 DNA: TGTGCCAGCAGGGACGCGGCTGCAACTAATGAAAAACTGTTTTTT.

In this sample, this clonotype turned up a few times. CDR3 DNA sequence: TGTGCCAGCAGTTTACTTGGGACTAGCGGAACAGATACGCAGTATTTT. It encodes CASSLLGTSGTDTQYF. The gene calls are TRBV27 and TRBJ2-3; 11 bases match TRBD2. Looked up from germline, CDR1 is MNHEY and CDR2 is SMNVEV (reference sequence). The CDR3 runs 16 residues. V lost 2 bases and J lost 3; bases outside the gene matches: 4.